This is a list of T cell receptor beta chains from one sample in a study of blood T cell repertoires in COVID-19. Data came from immunoSEQ multiplex PCR; TCRdb stores just in-frame clones and leaves some out. Counted here are about 130,000 clones, approximately 85% occurring once; the ten biggest clones make up just over 6.5%. The sequenced sample consisted of peripheral blood. Every receptor here comes from a man at least 80 years old with active or convalescent COVID-19. The CDR3 runs from the conserved cysteine through the conserved F or W. D genes are given only for firm matches. Expanded clones get a size class; other rows say once, few or many, or leave the size out.

d_call	clone_size	v_call	j_call	cdr3_nt	cdr3_aa
TRBD1	-	TRBV5-4	TRBJ1-3	TGTGCCAGCAGCTTTTTCCAGGGGGCCGGAAACACCATATATTTT	CASSFFQGAGNTIYF
-	-	TRBV7-2	TRBJ2-5	TGTGCCAGCAGCTTAGGGGGTAGTAATAAGGGGGAGACCCAGTACTTC	CASSLGGSNKGETQYF
-	once	TRBV5-1	TRBJ2-7	TGCGCCAGCAGCTTGGACAGGGCCGAGCAGTACTTC	CASSLDRAEQYF
TRBD1	-	TRBV19	TRBJ2-7	TGTGCCAGTAGTAGCCGGGACAGAAGTATCTACGAGCAGTACTTC	CASSSRDRSIYEQYF
TRBD1	few	TRBV5-1	TRBJ2-7	TGCGCCAGCAGCTTGATGGGACAGAGCTCCTACGAGCAGTACTTC	CASSLMGQSSYEQYF
TRBD2	once	TRBV7-2	TRBJ2-3	TGTGCCAGCAGGTGGCGGGGGGACGATACGCAGTATTTT	CASRWRGDDTQYF
TRBD1	-	TRBV24-1	TRBJ2-1	TGTGCCACCACCACCGGGACAGGGGACAATGAGCAGTTCTTC	CATTTGTGDNEQFF
TRBD1	-	TRBV19	TRBJ1-4	TGTGCCAGTACCGAGAGGGACAGGGTTACTGAAAAACTGTTTTTT	CASTERDRVTEKLFF
-	-	TRBV19	TRBJ2-5	TGTGCCAGTAGTATATGGGCGGGGCGGAGACAAGAGACCCAGTACTTC	CASSIWAGRRQETQYF
-	-	TRBV7-9	TRBJ2-5	TGTGCCAGCAGCCCTTGGACAGCACAAGAGACCCAGTACTTC	CASSPWTAQETQYF
TRBD1	-	TRBV7-2	TRBJ1-2	TGTGCCAGCAGCTCCCGGGACAGCTCTTCTAACTATGGCTACACCTTC	CASSSRDSSSNYGYTF
TRBD2	-	TRBV9	TRBJ2-3	TGTGCCAGCAGCGTAGGACCCAGCGGGGATGTCACAGATACGCAGTATTTT	CASSVGPSGDVTDTQYF
-	-	TRBV7-8	TRBJ2-7	TGTGCCAGCAGCTTACATAAGACCAGGTCCTACGAGCAGTACTTC	CASSLHKTRSYEQYF
-	-	TRBV30	TRBJ1-4	TGTGCCTGGACCGGGGGGTCTACGGTGGGTGAAAAACTGTTTTTT	CAWTGGSTVGEKLFF
TRBD2	-	TRBV7-2	TRBJ2-5	TGTGCCAGCAGCTTATCGGGACTAGTATCCCAAGAGACCCAGTACTTC	CASSLSGLVSQETQYF
-	-	TRBV18	TRBJ2-2	TGTGCCAGCTCACCTCGGCGGTCGGACACCGGGGAGCTGTTTTTT	CASSPRRSDTGELFF
TRBD1	-	TRBV5-1	TRBJ1-1	TGCGCCAGCAGCTTGACAGGGGGCAACACTGAAGCTTTCTTT	CASSLTGGNTEAFF
-	-	TRBV5-4	TRBJ2-5	TGTGCCAGCAGCCCAGGGGCGGGGGCAGGCGAGACCCAGTACTTC	CASSPGAGAGETQYF
TRBD1	-	TRBV18	TRBJ2-5	TGTGCCAGCTCAGCCGGGACAGGCGAACAAGAGACCCAGTACTTC	CASSAGTGEQETQYF
TRBD2	-	TRBV2	TRBJ2-1	TGTGCCAGCAGGGGTGGGACTAGCGGGGGGTACAATGAGCAGTTCTTC	CASRGGTSGGYNEQFF
-	-	TRBV7-9	TRBJ2-3	TGTGCCAGCAGCTTACGTGGGCTTGGCGGCACAGATACGCAGTATTTT	CASSLRGLGGTDTQYF
-	-	TRBV19	TRBJ1-5	TGTGCCAGTCATCCAGCTCGCAGACACAATCAGCCCCAGCATTTT	CASHPARRHNQPQHF
-	-	TRBV7-2	TRBJ2-7	TGTGCCAGCAGCCCGAGTGGGGGGGCAATCTACGAGCAGTACTTC	CASSPSGGAIYEQYF
-	-	TRBV7-3	TRBJ1-1	TGTGCCAGCAGCTTCCAGGGTGGGGACACTGAAGCTTTCTTT	CASSFQGGDTEAFF
-	-	TRBV14	TRBJ2-1	TGTGCCAGCAGCCCCTTCCGGGAAGGGGGCAATGAGCAGTTCTTC	CASSPFREGGNEQFF
-	-	TRBV5-1	TRBJ1-4	TGCGCCAGCAGCTTGGGGCAGGGTTCTAATGAAAAACTGTTTTTT	CASSLGQGSNEKLFF
-	-	TRBV6-6	TRBJ1-2	TGTGCCAGCCACGTCGCGGCTAACTATGGCTACACCTTC	CASHVAANYGYTF
-	-	TRBV9	TRBJ1-5	TGTGCCAGCAGCTTAGGTTGGGGCCAGCCCCAGCATTTT	CASSLGWGQPQHF
TRBD1	-	TRBV6-1	TRBJ1-5	TGTGCCAGCAGTGAAGCGTCTGGGCTTGTGGGACAGGGTCTTCTTGGGAATCAGCCCCAGCATTTT	CASSEASGLVGQGLLGNQPQHF